The T cell receptor (beta chain) described here comes from a study of vaccination effects on CD4 cells after COVID-19. The study's findings and limits: Infection- and vaccine-induced clones contracted markedly late after vaccination.

This table comes from immunoSEQ multiplex PCR, and its TCRdb copy is limited to in-frame clones, with some not included. The sample consists of roughly 76,000 clones, roughly 74% of them appearing once. This clone was counted only a few times. Antigen unknown. Pools of viral peptides were used by the ViraFEST assay to expand antigen-specific CD4+ T cells ahead of sequencing. Subsequent to a culture period of about nine days, CD4+ T cells were isolated. A density of more than 1.5 million PBMC per well was used; these cells were cultured with roughly 10 IU/ml IL-2 and about 10 ug/ml peptides. CDR3 length: 13 amino acids. With 7 bases removed from V and 1 base from J, the gap between germline ends came to 12 bases. Germline CDR1 and CDR2: SGHNT and YYREEE (reference sequence).

The specimen was CD4+ T cells from PBMCs cultured with HCoV-229E spike peptides, collected before COVID-19 vaccination. The chain joins TRBV5-4 to TRBJ2-7; tentative D call: TRBD2 (6 bases). This receptor was obtained from a human donor who received a COVID-19 vaccine. The chain's CDR3 is CASSPGGSYEQYV. For the CDR3, the DNA is TGTGCCAGCTCTCCCGGGGGTTCCTACGAGCAGTACGTC.